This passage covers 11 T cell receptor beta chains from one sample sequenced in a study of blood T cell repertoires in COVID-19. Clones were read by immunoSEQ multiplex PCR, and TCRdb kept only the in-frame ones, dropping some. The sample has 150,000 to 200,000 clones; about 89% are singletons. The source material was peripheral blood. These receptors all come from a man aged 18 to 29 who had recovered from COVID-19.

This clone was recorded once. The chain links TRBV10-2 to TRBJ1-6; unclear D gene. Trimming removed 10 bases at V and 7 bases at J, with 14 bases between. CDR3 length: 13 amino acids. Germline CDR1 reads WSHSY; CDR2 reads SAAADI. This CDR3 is CATREGANSPLHF. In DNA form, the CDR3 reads TGCGCCACCCGGGAGGGTGCCAATTCACCCCTCCACTTT.

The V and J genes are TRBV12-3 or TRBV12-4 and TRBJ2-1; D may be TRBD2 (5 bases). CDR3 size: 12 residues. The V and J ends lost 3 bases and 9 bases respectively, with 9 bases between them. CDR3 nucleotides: TGTGCCAGCAGTTTTGGGGAGAGTGAGCAGTTCTTC. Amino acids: CASSFGESEQFF.

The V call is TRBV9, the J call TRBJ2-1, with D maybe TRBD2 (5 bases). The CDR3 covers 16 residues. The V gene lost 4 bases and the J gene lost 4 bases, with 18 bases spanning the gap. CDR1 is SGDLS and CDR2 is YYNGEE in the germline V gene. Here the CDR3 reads CASSYRPITGYNEQFF. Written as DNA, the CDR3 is TGTGCCAGCAGCTACCGCCCTATTACGGGGTACAATGAGCAGTTCTTC.

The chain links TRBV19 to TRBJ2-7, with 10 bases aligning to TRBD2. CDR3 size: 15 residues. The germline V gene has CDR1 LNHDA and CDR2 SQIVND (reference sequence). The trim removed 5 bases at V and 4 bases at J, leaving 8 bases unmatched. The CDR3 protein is CASSSASGRRYEQYF. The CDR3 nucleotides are TGTGCCAGTAGTTCTGCTAGCGGGAGAAGGTACGAGCAGTACTTC.

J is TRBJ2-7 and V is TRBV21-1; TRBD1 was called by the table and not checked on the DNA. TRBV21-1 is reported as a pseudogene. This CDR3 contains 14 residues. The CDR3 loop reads CASSPKSDFYEQYF. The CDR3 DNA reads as TGTGCCAGCAGCCCAAAGTCAGATTTCTACGAGCAGTACTTC.

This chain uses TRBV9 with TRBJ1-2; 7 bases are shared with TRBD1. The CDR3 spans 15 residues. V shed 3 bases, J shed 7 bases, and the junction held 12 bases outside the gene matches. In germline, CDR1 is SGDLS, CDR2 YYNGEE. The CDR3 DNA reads TGTGCCAGCAGCGCCCAGGGGGTGTCGTTCCGTGGCTACACCTTC. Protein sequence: CASSAQGVSFRGYTF.

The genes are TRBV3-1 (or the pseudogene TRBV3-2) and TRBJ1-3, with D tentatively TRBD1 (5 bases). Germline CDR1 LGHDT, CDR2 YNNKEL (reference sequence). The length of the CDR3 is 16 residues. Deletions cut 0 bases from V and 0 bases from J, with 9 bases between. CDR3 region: CASSQEARVSGNTIYF. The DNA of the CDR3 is TGTGCCAGCAGCCAAGAGGCCAGGGTCTCTGGAAACACCATATATTTT.

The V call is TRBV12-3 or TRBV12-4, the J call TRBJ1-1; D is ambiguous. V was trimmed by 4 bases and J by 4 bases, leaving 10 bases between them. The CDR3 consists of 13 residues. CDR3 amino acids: CASSYLVATEAFF. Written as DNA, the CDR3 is TGTGCCAGCAGTTACCTCGTGGCCACTGAAGCTTTCTTT.

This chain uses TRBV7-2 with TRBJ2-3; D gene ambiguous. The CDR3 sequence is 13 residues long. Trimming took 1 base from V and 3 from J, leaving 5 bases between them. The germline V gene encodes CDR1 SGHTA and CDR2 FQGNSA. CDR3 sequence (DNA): TGTGCCAGCAGCTTAGTCTTGACAGATACGCAGTATTTT. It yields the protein CASSLVLTDTQYF.

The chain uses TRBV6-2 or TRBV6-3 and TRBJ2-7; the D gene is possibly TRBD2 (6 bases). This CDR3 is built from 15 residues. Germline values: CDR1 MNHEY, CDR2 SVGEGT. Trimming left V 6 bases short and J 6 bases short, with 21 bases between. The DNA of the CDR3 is TGTGCCAGCAGCGGTACCGGGACTCCGGGGCCCGAGCAGTACTTC. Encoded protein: CASSGTGTPGPEQYF.

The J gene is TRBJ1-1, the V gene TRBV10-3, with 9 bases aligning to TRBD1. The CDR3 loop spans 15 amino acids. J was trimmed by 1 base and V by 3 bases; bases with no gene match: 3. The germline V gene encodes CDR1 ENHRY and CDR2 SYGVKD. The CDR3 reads CAISDWGQGNTEAFF. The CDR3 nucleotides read TGTGCCATCAGTGATTGGGGACAGGGGAACACTGAAGCTTTCTTT.